A selection of T cell receptor beta chains follows, all from one sample in a study of blood T cells in healthy people across ages. MiXCR, applied by TCRdb to the 5' RACE reads, yields one record per CDR3 protein. This table has roughly 1,300,000 distinct CDR3 sequences, approximately 60% appearing once. Sequencing was carried out using blood. The receptors were gathered from a man aged 18 to 30 in good health. CDR3s include the opening cysteine and the closing phenylalanine or tryptophan. The D gene is left open where the match is weak. The listing skips clone size in some rows; elsewhere it reads once, few, many or a size class.

cdr3_nt cdr3_aa j_call d_call v_call clone_size
TGTGCCAGCAGTCCTGACAGGGGAATCTCCTACGAGCAGTACTTC CASSPDRGISYEQYF TRBJ2-7 TRBD1 TRBV12-3/TRBV12-4 -
TGTGCCAGCAGCCAAGAAGGTCAGGGGGGCAATCAGCCCCAGCATTTT CASSQEGQGGNQPQHF TRBJ1-5 TRBD1 TRBV3-1 once
TGTGCCAGCAGTATGATCCAGGATGAAGCTTTCTTT CASSMIQDEAFF TRBJ1-1 - TRBV6-2/TRBV6-3 -
TGCGCCAGCAGCCACGCTGGACAGACCTACGAGCAGTACTTC CASSHAGQTYEQYF TRBJ2-7 - TRBV4-1 -
TGCGCCAGCAGCCAAGTGGCGACAGGGACAATACAAAACAACCAAGAGACCCAGTTCTTC CASSQVATGTIQNNQETQFF TRBJ2-1 TRBD1 TRBV4-3 -
TGTGCCAGCAGAACCGGGATGAAAGAGACCCAGTACTTC CASRTGMKETQYF TRBJ2-5 - TRBV28 few
TGCGCCAGCAGCTCCCCTTCGGCGCCAGATACGCAGTATTTT CASSSPSAPDTQYF TRBJ2-3 - TRBV5-1 once
TGTGCCAGCAGTCTGGGACAGGCTGCAGAGACCCAGTACTTC CASSLGQAAETQYF TRBJ2-5 TRBD1 TRBV27 -
TGTGCCAGCAGTGAATATGGAGACAGTGAAGCTTTCTTT CASSEYGDSEAFF TRBJ1-1 - TRBV25-1 -
TGCGCCAGCAGCCAGCCCGCGGGAGCCCCCAGACGCACAGATACGCAGTATTTT CASSQPAGAPRRTDTQYF TRBJ2-3 TRBD2 TRBV4-1 -
TGTGCCAGCAGTACCCTCGCAGATACGCAGTATTTT CASSTLADTQYF TRBJ2-3 - TRBV12-3/TRBV12-4 -
TGTGCCAGCAGTGCGACTAGCGGTACCTACGAGCAGTACTTC CASSATSGTYEQYF TRBJ2-7 TRBD2 TRBV2 few
TGTGCCAGCAGCAACACACGGGACAGGGGGCAGAAGGATACGCAGTATTTT CASSNTRDRGQKDTQYF TRBJ2-3 TRBD1 TRBV13 few
TGCAGTGCTGTTCACAGGGTAAACGAAAAACTGTTTTTT CSAVHRVNEKLFF TRBJ1-4 - TRBV20-1 few
TGCAGTGCCCTTGACAAGTACTATGGCTACACCTTC CSALDKYYGYTF TRBJ1-2 - TRBV20-1 -
TGTGCCAGCAGCAAACGCCCGTATGAGGATGAAGCTTTCTTT CASSKRPYEDEAFF TRBJ1-1 - TRBV7-9 few
TGCAGTGCTAGAGATCAGCGGACAGGGGAAGCTTTCTTT CSARDQRTGEAFF TRBJ1-1 TRBD1 TRBV20-1 -
TGTGCCAGCAAGGGAGGGTGGAAAAACATTCAGTACTTC CASKGGWKNIQYF TRBJ2-4 TRBD2 TRBV12-3/TRBV12-4 few
TGTGCCATCAGTGAGGACGGGATCGCGGTGGACTATGGCTACACCTTC CAISEDGIAVDYGYTF TRBJ1-2 - TRBV10-3 -
TGCAGTGCTGTCCCCAACCGCGAAGGACACTACGAGCAGTACTTC CSAVPNREGHYEQYF TRBJ2-7 - TRBV20-1 few
TGTGCCAGCAGGACGGACGGATCAGATACGCAGTATTTT CASRTDGSDTQYF TRBJ2-3 - TRBV27 -
TGTGCCAGCATCTCGTTATTGCAGTTCTTC CASISLLQFF TRBJ2-1 - TRBV2 -
TGCGCCAGCAGCCTCCGGACAGTACCCTACGAGCAGTACTTC CASSLRTVPYEQYF TRBJ2-7 - TRBV4-1 -